This T cell receptor (beta chain) was identified during a study of technical replicates of blood from several donors. This clone came up once. The V end lost 6 bases, the J end lost 0 bases, and 9 bases lay between the germline ends. The CDR3 contains 14 residues. Germline values: CDR1 SGDLS, CDR2 YYNGEE. The table came from immunoSEQ multiplex PCR; TCRdb's copy has only in-frame clones and leaves some out. Of 95,000 or so clones in the sample, approximately 95% were seen once. The sample comprised T cells isolated from PBMCs. The chain employs TRBV9 and TRBJ2-2; D is perhaps TRBD1 (6 bases). This TCR derives from a human donor in good health. CDR3 bases: TGTGCCAGCAACAGGGACGCGAACACCGGGGAGCTGTTTTTT. The encoded protein is CASNRDANTGELFF.